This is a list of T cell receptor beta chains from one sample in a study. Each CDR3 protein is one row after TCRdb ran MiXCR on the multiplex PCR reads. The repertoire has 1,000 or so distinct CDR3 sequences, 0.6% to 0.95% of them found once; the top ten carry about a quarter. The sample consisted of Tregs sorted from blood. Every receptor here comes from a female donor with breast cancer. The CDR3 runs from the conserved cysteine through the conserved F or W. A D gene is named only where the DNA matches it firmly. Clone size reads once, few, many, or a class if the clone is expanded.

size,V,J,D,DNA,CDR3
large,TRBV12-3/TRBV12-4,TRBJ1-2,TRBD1,TGTGCCAGCAGGCGGGACAGCATATATGGCTACACCTTC,CASRRDSIYGYTF
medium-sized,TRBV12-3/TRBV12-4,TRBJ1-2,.,TGTGCCAGCAGTTTATCAGGGAACAACTATGGCTACACCTTC,CASSLSGNNYGYTF
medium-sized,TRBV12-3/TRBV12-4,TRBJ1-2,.,TGTGCCAGCAGGCAGGCGGAAGCTAACTATGGCTACACCTTC,CASRQAEANYGYTF
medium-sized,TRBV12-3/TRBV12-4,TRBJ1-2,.,TGTGCCAGCAGGGAAGGGGAGTTGGGTGGCTACACCTTC,CASREGELGGYTF
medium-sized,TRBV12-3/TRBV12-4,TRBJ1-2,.,TGTGCCAGCTCCGGTACGGATGGCTACACCTTC,CASSGTDGYTF
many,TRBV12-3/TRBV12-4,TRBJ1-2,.,TGTGCCACTGAACTTAACTATGGCTACACCTTC,CATELNYGYTF
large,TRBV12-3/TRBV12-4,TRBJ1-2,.,TGTGCCAGCAGTTTCCAGTGGGGTGGCTACACCTTC,CASSFQWGGYTF
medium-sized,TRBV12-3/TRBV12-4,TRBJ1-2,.,TGTGCCAGCAGTTCGACCGCGGCACCTAACTATGGCTACACCTTC,CASSSTAAPNYGYTF
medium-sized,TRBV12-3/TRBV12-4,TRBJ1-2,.,TGTGCCAGCAGTTTATCTAATTCAGGCTACACCTTC,CASSLSNSGYTF
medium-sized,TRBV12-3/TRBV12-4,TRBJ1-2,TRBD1,TGTGCCAGCAGTCCTCCCCGGGACAGTAACTATGGCTACACCTTC,CASSPPRDSNYGYTF
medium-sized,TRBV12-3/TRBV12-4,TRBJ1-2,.,TGTGCCAGCAGTTTTCTGCAGGGCAATAGGGACTATGGCTACACCTTC,CASSFLQGNRDYGYTF
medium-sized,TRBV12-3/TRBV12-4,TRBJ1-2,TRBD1,TGTGCCAGCAGTCCTGGGACAGTATCCTATGGCTACACCTTC,CASSPGTVSYGYTF
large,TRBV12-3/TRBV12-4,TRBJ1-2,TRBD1,TGTGCCAGCAGTCCGACAGGGACCTATGGCTACACCTTC,CASSPTGTYGYTF
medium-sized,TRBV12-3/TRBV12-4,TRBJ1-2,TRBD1,TGTGCCAGCAGGGGACAGATGCGATATGGCTACACCTTC,CASRGQMRYGYTF
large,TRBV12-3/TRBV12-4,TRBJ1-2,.,TGTGCCAGCAGTTTGGGAGGAGGAGGCTACACCTTC,CASSLGGGGYTF
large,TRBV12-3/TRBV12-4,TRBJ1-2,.,TGTGCCAGCAGTCCTCAGGACAGAGGGAATGGCTACACCTTC,CASSPQDRGNGYTF
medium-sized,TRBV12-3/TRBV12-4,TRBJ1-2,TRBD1,TGTGCCAGCAGTCCGGACAGGAAATATGGCTACACCTTC,CASSPDRKYGYTF
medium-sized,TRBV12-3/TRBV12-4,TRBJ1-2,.,TGTGCCAGCAGTCCAGGGCCCTTAGGCTACACCTTC,CASSPGPLGYTF
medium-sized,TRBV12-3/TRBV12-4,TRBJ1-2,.,TGTGCCAGCAGTTTGAACAGAGAGGCCTTCTATGGCTACACCTTC,CASSLNREAFYGYTF
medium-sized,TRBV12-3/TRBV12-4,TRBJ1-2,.,TGTGCCAGCAGCCCCTCCATGGGAATAGAACGAGGCTACACCTTC,CASSPSMGIERGYTF
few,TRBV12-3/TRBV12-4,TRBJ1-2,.,TGTGCCAGCAGTATAGACAGAGACTATGGCTACACCTTC,CASSIDRDYGYTF
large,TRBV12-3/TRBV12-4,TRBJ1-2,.,TGTGCCAGCAGTTATCGAGCAGATGGCTACACCTTC,CASSYRADGYTF
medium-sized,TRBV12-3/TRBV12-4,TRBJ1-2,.,TGTGCCAGCAGTCTCCGGGACCTATCAGGTTACACCTTC,CASSLRDLSGYTF
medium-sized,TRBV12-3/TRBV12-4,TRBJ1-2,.,TGTGCCAGCAGTTTGGGCCTTGGGGTTACATATGGCTACACCTTC,CASSLGLGVTYGYTF
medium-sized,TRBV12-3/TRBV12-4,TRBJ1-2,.,TGTGCCAGCAGACTAGGGACTGGGAGCTATGGCTACACCTTC,CASRLGTGSYGYTF
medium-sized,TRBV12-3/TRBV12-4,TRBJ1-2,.,TGTGCCAGCAGTTTTCAGGCTAACTATGGCTACACCTTC,CASSFQANYGYTF
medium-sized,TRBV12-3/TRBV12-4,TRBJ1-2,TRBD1,TGTGCCAGCTATTTGACAGGGCTAGGCTATGGCTACACCTTC,CASYLTGLGYGYTF
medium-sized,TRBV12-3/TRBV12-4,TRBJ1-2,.,TGTGCCAGCAGTTGGGAAGCGAATGGCTACACCTTC,CASSWEANGYTF
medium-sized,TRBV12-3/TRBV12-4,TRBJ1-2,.,TGTGCCAGCACTACCGGGACCTATGGCTACACCTTC,CASTTGTYGYTF
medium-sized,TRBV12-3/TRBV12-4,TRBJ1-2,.,TGTGCCAGCAGTCAAGGGGTTGGCTACACCTTC,CASSQGVGYTF
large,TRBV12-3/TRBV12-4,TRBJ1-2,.,TGTGCCAGCAGTATCCGGCGGAGTCTGATCGGCTACACCTTC,CASSIRRSLIGYTF
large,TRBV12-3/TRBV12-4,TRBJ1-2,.,TGTGCCAGCAGACCCGGGGATCTCCCGTATGGCTACACCTTC,CASRPGDLPYGYTF
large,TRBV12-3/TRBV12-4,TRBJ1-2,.,TGTGCCAGCAGTTCGCGGTATAGGAGCGGTGGCTACACCTTC,CASSSRYRSGGYTF
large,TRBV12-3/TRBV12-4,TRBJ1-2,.,TGTGCCAGCAGTCCCAGGGACAACTATGGCTACACCTTC,CASSPRDNYGYTF
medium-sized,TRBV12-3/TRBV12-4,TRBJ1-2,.,TGTGCCAGCAGTTTGAACAGGCTAAACGGCTACACCTTC,CASSLNRLNGYTF
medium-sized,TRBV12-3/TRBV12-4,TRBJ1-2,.,TGTGCCAGCAGTCTAACAGGTGGCTACACCTTC,CASSLTGGYTF
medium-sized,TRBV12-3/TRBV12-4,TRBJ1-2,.,TGTGCCAGCAGTCCCAGTGCTGCCCAAATTGGGAATGGCTACACCTTC,CASSPSAAQIGNGYTF
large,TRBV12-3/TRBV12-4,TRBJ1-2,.,TGTGCCAGCAGTCGCCGGGACTTACTCTATGGCTACACCTTC,CASSRRDLLYGYTF
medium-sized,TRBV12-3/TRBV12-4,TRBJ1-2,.,TGTGCCAGCAGTCCGTTCCGGGGCAAGGACGGCTACACCTTC,CASSPFRGKDGYTF
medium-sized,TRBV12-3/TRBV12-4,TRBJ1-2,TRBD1,TGTGCCAGCAGTTTAACCGGGACAGGGCAATTCGGTGATGGCTACACCTTC,CASSLTGTGQFGDGYTF
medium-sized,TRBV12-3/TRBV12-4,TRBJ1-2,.,TGTGCCAGCAGTTCAACCTGGACCAACGGCTACACCTTC,CASSSTWTNGYTF
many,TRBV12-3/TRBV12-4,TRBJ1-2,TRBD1,TGTGCCAGCAGTTTACCGGGACAGCTTGCCAACTATGGCTACACCTTC,CASSLPGQLANYGYTF
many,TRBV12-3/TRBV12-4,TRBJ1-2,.,TGTGCCAGCAGTCTCCGGACAAACCGCTATGGCTACACCTTC,CASSLRTNRYGYTF
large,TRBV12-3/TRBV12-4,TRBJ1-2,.,TGTGCCAGCAGTTTGAACACCCGAGGCTATGGCTACACCTTC,CASSLNTRGYGYTF
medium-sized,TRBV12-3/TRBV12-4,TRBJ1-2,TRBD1,TGTGCCACCCGGGACAGGGGCTATGGCTACACCTTC,CATRDRGYGYTF
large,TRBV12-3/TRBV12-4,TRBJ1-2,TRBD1,TGTGCCACCATGGAATGGTCCGGGACAGCCTATGGCTACACCTTC,CATMEWSGTAYGYTF
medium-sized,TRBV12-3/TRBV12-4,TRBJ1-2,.,TGTGCCAGCAGTTGGTGGAAGGGAAGAAACTATGGCTACACCTTC,CASSWWKGRNYGYTF
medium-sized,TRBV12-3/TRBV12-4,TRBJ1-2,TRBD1,TGTGCCAGCAGGCCGACAGGGCAGAACTATGGCTACACCTTC,CASRPTGQNYGYTF
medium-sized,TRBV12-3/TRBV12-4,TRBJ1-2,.,TGTGCCAGCAGTAGAAACGAAGGGTTCTATGGCTACACCTTC,CASSRNEGFYGYTF
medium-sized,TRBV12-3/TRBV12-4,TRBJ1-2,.,TGTGCCAGCAGCGAGGGGTATGGCTACACCTTC,CASSEGYGYTF